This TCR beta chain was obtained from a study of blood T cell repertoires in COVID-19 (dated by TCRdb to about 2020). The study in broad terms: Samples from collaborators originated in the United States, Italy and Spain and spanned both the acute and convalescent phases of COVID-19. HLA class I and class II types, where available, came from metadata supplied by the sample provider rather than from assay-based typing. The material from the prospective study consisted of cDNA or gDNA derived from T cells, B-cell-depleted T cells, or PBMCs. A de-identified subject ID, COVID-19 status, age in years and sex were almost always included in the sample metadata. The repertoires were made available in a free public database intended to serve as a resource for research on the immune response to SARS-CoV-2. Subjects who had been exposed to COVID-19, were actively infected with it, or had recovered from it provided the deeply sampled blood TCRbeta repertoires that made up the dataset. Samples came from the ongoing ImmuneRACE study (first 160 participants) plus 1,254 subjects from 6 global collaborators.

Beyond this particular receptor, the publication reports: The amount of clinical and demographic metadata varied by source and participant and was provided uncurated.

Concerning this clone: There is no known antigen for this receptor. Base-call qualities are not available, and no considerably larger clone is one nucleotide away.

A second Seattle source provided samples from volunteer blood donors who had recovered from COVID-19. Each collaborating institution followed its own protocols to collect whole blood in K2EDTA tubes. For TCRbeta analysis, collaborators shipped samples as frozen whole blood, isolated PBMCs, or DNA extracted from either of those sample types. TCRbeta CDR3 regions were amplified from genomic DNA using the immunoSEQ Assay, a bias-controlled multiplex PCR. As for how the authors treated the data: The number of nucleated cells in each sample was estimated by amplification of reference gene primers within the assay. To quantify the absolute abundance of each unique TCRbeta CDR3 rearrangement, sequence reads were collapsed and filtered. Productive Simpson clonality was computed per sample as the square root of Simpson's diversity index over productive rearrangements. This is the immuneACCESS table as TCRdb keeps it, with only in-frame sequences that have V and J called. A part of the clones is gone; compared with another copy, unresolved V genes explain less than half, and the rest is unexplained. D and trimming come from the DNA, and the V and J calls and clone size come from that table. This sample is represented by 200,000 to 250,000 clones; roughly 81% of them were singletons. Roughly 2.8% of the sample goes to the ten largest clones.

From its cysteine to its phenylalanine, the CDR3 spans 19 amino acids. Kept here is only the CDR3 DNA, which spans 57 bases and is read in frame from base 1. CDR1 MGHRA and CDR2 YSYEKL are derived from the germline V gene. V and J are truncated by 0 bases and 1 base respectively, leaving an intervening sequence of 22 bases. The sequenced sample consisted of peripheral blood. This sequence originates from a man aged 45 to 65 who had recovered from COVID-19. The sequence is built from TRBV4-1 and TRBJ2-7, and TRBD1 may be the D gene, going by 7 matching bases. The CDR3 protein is CASSQDLTGKGRMSYEQYF. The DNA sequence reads TGCGCCAGCAGCCAAGATCTGACAGGGAAGGGGAGGATGTCCTACGAGCAGTACTTC.